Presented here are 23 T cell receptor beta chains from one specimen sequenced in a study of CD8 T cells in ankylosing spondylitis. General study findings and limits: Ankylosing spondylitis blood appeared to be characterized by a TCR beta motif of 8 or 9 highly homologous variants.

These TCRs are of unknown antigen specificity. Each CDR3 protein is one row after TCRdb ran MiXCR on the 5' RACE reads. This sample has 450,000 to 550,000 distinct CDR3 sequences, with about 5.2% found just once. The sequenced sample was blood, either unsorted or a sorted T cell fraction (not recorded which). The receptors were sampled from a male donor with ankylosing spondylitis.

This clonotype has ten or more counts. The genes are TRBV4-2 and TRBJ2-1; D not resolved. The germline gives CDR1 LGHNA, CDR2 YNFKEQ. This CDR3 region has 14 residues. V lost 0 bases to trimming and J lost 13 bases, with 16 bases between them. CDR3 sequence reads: CASSQDARPLKQFF. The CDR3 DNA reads TGTGCCAGCAGCCAAGATGCCCGGCCATTGAAACAGTTCTTC.

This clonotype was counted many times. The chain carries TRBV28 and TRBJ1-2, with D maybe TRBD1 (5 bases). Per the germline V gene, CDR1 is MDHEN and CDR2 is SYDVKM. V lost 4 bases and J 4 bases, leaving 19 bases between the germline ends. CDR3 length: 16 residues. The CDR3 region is CASSYLYMGRAYGYTF. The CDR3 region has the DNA TGTGCCAGCAGTTACCTCTATATGGGGCGGGCCTATGGCTACACCTTC.

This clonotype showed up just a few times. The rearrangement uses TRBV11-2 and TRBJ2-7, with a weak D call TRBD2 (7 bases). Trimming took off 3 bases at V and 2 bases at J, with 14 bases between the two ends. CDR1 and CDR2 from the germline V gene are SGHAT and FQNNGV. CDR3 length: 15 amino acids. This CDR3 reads CASSLRGGSAYEQYF. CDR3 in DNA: TGTGCCAGCAGCTTGAGGGGGGGTTCCGCCTACGAGCAGTACTTC.

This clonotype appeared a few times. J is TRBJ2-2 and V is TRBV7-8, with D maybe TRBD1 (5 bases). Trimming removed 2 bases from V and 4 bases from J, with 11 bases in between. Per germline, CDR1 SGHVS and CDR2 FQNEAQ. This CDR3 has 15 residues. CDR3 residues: CASSLRTLITGELFF. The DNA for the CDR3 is TGTGCCAGCAGCTTAAGGACACTTATCACCGGGGAGCTGTTTTTT.

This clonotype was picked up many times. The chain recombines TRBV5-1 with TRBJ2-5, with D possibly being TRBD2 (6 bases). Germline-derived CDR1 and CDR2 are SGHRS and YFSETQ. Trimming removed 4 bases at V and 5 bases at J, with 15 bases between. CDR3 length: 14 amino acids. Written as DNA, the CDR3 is TGCGCCAGCAGCCACGGGACTGTGGAGGAGACCCAGTACTTC. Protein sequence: CASSHGTVEETQYF.

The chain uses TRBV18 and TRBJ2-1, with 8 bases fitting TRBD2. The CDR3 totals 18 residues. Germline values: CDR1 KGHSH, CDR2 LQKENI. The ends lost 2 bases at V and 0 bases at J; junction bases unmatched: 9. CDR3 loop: CASSPLAGSISSYNEQFF. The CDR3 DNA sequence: TGTGCCAGCTCACCATTAGCGGGATCGATTAGCTCCTACAATGAGCAGTTCTTC.

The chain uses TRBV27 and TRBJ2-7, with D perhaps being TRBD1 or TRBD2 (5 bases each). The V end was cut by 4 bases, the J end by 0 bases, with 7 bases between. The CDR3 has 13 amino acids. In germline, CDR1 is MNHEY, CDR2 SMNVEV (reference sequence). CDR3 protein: CASSWGTSYEQYF. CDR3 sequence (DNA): TGTGCCAGCAGTTGGGGGACCTCCTACGAGCAGTACTTC.

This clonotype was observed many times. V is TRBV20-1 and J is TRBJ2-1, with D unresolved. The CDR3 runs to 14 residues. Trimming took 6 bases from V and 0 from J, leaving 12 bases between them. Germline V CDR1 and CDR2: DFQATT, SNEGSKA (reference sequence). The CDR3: CSAPHSSSYNEQFF. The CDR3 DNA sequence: TGCAGTGCCCCTCACTCGTCCTCCTACAATGAGCAGTTCTTC.

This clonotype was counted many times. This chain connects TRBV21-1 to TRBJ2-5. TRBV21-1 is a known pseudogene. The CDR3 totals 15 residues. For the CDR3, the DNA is TGTGCCAGCAGCAAAGCGCTTTGTTGGTGGGAGACCCAGTACTTC. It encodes CASSKALCWWETQYF.

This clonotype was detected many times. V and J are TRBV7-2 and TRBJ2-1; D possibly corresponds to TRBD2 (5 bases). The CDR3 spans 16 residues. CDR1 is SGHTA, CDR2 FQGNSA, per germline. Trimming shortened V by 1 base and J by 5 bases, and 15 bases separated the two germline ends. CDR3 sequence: CASSLDRLANDNEQFF. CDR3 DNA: TGTGCCAGCAGCTTAGATCGGCTAGCAAACGACAATGAGCAGTTCTTC.

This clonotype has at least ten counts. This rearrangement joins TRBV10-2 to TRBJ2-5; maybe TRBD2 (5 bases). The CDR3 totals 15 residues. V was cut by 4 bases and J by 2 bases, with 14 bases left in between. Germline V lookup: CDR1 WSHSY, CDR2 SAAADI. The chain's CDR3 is CASSVWPSSQETQYF. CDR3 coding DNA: TGCGCCAGCAGTGTTTGGCCTAGCTCACAAGAGACCCAGTACTTC.

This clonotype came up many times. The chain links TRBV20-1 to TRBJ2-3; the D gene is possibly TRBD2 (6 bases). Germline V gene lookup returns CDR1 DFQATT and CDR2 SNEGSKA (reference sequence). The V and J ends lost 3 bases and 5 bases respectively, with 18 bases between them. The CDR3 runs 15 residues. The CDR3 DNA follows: TGCAGTGCTAGGGACTACCAGTCGTTCTTAGATACGCAGTATTTT. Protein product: CSARDYQSFLDTQYF.

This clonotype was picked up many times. The CDR3: CASSLFYGWQDYNEQFF. The CDR3 DNA follows: TGTGCCAGCAGTTTATTCTACGGCTGGCAGGATTACAATGAGCAGTTCTTC. The genes are TRBV28 and TRBJ2-1, with D unresolved. With 1 base removed from V and 4 bases from J, the gap between germline ends came to 17 bases. Looked up from germline, CDR1 is MDHEN and CDR2 is SYDVKM. This CDR3 spans 17 amino acids.

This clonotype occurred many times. The CDR3 loop reads CASSPRWRLPRTGPGELFF. CDR3 nucleotides: TGCGCCAGCAGCCCACGTTGGAGACTACCAAGGACCGGACCCGGGGAGCTGTTTTTT. This chain uses TRBV4-3 with TRBJ2-2; a possible D gene is TRBD2 (5 bases). Trimming left V 4 bases short and J 6 bases short, with 27 bases between. This CDR3 has 19 amino acids. Germline loops: CDR1 LGHNA, CDR2 YSLEER.

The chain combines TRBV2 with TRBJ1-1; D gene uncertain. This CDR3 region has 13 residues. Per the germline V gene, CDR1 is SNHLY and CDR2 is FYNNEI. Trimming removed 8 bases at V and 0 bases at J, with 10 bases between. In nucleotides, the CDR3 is TGTGCCAGCCGTGTTGGGCTGAACACTGAAGCTTTCTTT. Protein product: CASRVGLNTEAFF.

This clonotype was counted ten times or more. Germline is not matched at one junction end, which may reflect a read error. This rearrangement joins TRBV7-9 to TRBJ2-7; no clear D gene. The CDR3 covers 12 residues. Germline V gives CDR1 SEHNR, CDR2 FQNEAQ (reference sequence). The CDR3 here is CASSSLSYEQYF. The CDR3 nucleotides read TGCGCCAGCAGCAGCCTATCCTACGAGCAGTACTTC.

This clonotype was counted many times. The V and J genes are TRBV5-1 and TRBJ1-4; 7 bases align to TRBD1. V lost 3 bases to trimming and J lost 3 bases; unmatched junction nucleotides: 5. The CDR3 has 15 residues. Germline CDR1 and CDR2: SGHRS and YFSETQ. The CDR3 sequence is CASSWLGTANEKLFF. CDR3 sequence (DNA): TGCGCCAGCAGCTGGCTAGGGACAGCTAATGAAAAACTGTTTTTT.

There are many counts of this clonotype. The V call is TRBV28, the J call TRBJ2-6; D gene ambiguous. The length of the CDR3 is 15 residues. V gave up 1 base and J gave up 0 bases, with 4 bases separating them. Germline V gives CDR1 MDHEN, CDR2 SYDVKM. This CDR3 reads CASSLSTSGANVLTF. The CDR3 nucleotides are TGTGCCAGCAGTTTATCGACCTCTGGGGCCAACGTCCTGACTTTC.

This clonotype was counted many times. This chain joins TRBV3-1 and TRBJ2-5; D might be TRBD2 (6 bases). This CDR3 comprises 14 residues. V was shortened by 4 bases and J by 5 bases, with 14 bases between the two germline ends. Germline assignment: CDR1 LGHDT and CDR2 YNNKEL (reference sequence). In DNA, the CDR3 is TGTGCCAGCAGCCGTTATCGGGGGAAGGAGACCCAGTACTTC. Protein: CASSRYRGKETQYF.

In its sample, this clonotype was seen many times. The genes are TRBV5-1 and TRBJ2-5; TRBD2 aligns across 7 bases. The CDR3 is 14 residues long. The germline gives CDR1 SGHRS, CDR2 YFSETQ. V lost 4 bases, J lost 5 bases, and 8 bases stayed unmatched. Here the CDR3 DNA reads TGCGCCAGCAGCCCCCAGACTAGCTGGGAGACCCAGTACTTC. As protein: CASSPQTSWETQYF.

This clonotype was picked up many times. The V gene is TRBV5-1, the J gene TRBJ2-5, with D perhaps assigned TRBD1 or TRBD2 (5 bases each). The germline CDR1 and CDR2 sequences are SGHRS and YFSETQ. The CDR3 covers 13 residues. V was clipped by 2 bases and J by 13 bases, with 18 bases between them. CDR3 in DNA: TGCGCCAGCAGCTTTCGTCGTACGGGGCCACCGTACTTC. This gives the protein CASSFRRTGPPYF.

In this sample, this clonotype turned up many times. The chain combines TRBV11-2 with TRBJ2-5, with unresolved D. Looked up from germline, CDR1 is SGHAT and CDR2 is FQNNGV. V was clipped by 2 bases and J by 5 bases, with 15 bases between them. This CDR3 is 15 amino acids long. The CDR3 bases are TGTGCCAGCAGCTTACGTACGGGCCCCGGTGAGACCCAGTACTTC. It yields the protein CASSLRTGPGETQYF. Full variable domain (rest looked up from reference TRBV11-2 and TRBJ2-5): EAGVAQSPRYKIIEKRQSVAFWCNPISGHATLYWYQQILGQGPKLLIQFQNNGVVDDSQLPKDRFSAERLKGVDSTLKIQPAKLEDSAVYLCASSLRTGPGETQYFGPGTRLLVL.

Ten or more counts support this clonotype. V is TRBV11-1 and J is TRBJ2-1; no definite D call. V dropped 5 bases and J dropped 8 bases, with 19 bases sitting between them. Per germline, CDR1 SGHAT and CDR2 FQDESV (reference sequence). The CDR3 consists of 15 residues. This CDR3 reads CASSTRQGPGDEQFF. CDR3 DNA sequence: TGTGCCAGCAGCACACGACAAGGCCCTGGGGATGAGCAGTTCTTC.